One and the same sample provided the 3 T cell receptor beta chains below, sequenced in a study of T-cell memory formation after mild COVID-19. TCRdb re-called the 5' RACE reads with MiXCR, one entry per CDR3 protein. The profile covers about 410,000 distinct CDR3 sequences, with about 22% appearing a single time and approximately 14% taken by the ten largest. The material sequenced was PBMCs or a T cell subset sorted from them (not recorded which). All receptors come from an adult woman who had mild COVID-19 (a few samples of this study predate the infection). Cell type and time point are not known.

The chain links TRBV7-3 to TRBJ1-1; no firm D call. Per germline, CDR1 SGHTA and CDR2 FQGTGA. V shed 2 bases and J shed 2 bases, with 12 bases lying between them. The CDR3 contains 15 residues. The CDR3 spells CASSLGSMGNTEAFF. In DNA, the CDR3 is TGTGCCAGCAGCTTAGGGTCTATGGGAAACACTGAAGCTTTCTTT.

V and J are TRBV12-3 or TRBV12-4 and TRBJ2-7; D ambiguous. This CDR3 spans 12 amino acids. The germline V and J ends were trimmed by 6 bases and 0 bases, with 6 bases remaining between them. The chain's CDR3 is CASREASYEQYF. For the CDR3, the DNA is TGTGCCAGCAGGGAAGCCTCCTACGAGCAGTACTTC.

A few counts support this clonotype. CDR3 residues: CASSQAEGQNYGYTF. In DNA form, the CDR3 reads TGCGCCAGCAGCCAAGCTGAGGGACAGAACTATGGCTACACCTTC. This chain links TRBV4-1 with TRBJ1-2; 7 bases match TRBD1. CDR1 and CDR2 from the germline V gene are MGHRA and YSYEKL. Unmatched junction bases numbered 4, after V lost 1 base and J lost 2 bases. This CDR3 has 15 residues.